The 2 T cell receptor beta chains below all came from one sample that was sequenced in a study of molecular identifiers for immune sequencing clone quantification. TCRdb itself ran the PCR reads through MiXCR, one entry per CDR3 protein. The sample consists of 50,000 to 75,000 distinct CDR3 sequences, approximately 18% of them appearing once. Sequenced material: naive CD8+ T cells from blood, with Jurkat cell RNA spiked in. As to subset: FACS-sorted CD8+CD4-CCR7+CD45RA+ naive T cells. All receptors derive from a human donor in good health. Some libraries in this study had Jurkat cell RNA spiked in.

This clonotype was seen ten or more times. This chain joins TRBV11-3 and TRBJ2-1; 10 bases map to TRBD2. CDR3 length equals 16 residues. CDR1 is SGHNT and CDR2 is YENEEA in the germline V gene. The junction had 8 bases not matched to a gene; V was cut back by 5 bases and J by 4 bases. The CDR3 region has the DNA TGTGCCAGCAGCCTCAGCGGACTAGCGGCATACAATGAGCAGTTCTTC. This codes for CASSLSGLAAYNEQFF.

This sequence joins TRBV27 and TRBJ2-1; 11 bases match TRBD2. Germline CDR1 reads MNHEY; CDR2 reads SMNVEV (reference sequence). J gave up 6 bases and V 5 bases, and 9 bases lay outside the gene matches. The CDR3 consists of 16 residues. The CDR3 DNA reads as TGTGCCAGCAGTCCCCTTGGACTAGCGGGCTGCAATGAGCAGTTCTTC. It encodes CASSPLGLAGCNEQFF.